This T cell receptor beta chain was retrieved from a study of cytomegalovirus exposure and HLA in healthy donors. General observations from the study: Researchers reported that a few CMV-associated chains were confirmed in vitro as CMV antigen-specific.

A word on this clone: The antigen is unknown.

The CDR3 is made up of 14 amino acids. With 3 bases removed from V and 1 base from J, the gap between germline ends came to 9 bases. Germline CDR1 LNHDA, CDR2 SQIVND (reference sequence). Data came from immunoSEQ multiplex PCR; TCRdb stores just in-frame clones and leaves some out. This sample has approximately 150,000 clones, with around nine tenths found just once. V usage is TRBV19 and J usage is TRBJ2-5, with D perhaps matching TRBD1 (5 bases). Source material: PBMCs. The TCR comes from a man aged 18 to 35 in good health and CMV-seropositive. The CDR3 loop is CASSIFQGQETQYF. Here the CDR3 DNA reads TGTGCCAGTAGTATCTTCCAGGGCCAAGAGACCCAGTACTTC.